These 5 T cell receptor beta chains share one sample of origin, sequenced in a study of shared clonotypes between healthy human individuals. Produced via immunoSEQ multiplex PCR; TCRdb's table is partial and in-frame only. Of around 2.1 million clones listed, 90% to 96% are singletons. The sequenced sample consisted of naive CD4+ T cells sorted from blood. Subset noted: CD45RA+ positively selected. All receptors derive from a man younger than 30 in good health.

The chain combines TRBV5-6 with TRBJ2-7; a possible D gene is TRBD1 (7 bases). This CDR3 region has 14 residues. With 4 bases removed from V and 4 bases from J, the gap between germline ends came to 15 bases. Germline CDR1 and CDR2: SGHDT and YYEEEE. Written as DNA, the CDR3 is TGTGCCAGCAGCACCTTGACAGGGAGGTACGAGCAGTACTTC. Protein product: CASSTLTGRYEQYF.

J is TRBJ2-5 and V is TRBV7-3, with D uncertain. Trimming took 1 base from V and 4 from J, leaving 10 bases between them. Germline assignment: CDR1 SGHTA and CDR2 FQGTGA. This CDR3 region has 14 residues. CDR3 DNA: TGTGCCAGCAGCTTAAGCGGCACCGGAGAGACCCAGTACTTC. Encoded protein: CASSLSGTGETQYF.

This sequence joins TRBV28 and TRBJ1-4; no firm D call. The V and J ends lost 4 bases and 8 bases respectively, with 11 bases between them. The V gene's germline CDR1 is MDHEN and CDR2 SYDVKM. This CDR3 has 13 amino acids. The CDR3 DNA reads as TGTGCCAGCAGTTCTGGGAATCACGAAAAACTGTTTTTT. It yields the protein CASSSGNHEKLFF. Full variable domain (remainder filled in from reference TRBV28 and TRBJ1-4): DVKVTQSSRYLVKRTGEKVFLECVQDMDHENMFWYRQDPGLGLRLIYFSYDVKMKEKGDIPEGYSVSREKKERFSLILESASTNQTSMYLCASSSGNHEKLFFGSGTQLSVL.

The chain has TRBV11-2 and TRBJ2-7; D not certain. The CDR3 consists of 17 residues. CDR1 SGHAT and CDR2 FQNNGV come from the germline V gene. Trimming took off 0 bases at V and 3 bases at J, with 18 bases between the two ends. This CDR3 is CASSLDLWALDGYEQYF. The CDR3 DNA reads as TGTGCCAGCAGCTTAGATCTGTGGGCGCTGGACGGCTACGAGCAGTACTTC. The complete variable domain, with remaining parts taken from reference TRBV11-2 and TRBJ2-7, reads EAGVAQSPRYKIIEKRQSVAFWCNPISGHATLYWYQQILGQGPKLLIQFQNNGVVDDSQLPKDRFSAERLKGVDSTLKIQPAKLEDSAVYLCASSLDLWALDGYEQYFGPGTRLTVT.

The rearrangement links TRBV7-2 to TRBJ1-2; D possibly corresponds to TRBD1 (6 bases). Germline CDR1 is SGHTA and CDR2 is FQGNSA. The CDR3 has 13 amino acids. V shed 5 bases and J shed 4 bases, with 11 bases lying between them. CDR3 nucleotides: TGTGCCAGCAGCCAAACAGGGAGCTATGGCTACACCTTC. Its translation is CASSQTGSYGYTF.